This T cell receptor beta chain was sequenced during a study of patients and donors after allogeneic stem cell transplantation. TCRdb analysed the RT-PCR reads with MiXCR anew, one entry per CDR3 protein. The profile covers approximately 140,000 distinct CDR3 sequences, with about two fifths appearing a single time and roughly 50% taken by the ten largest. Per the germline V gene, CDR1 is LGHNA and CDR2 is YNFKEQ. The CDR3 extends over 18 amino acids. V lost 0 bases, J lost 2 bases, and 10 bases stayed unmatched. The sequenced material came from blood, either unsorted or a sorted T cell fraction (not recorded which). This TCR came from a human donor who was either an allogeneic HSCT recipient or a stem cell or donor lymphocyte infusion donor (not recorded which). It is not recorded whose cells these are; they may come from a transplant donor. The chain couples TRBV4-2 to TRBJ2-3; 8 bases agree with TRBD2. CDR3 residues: CASSQDGRGLEITDTQYF. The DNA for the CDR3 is TGTGCCAGCAGCCAAGATGGTAGGGGACTAGAGATCACAGATACGCAGTATTTT.